Described below is a single T cell receptor beta chain sequence and its context. This receptor's antigen is unknown. No base quality information exists; no much larger clone differs at one position. The data originate from a study of blood T cell repertoires in COVID-19 (dated by TCRdb to about 2020). Regarding the research as a whole: The collaborator samples originated in the United States, Italy and Spain and spanned the acute and convalescent phases of COVID-19. The prospective study material was composed of cDNA or gDNA derived from T cells, B-cell-depleted T cells, or PBMCs. Subjects who had been exposed to COVID-19, were actively infected with it, or had recovered from it provided the deeply sampled blood TCRbeta repertoires that made up the dataset. The repertoires were released in a freely available public database meant as a resource for research on the immune response to SARS-CoV-2. Samples were obtained from the ongoing ImmuneRACE study (first 160 participants) and from 1,254 subjects provided by 6 global collaborators. Sample metadata almost always included a de-identified subject ID, COVID-19 status, age in years and sex. HLA class I and class II types, where available, came from metadata supplied by the sample provider rather than from assay-based typing. What the research found in general, with its limitations: The quantity of clinical and demographic metadata differed by source and by participant and was supplied without curation.

Each collaborating institution followed its own protocols to collect whole blood in K2EDTA tubes. For TCRbeta analysis, collaborators shipped samples as frozen whole blood, isolated PBMCs, or DNA extracted from either of those sample types. TCRbeta CDR3 regions were amplified from genomic DNA using the immunoSEQ Assay, a bias-controlled multiplex PCR. As for how the authors treated the data: The number of nucleated cells in each sample was estimated from the amplification of reference gene primers within the assay. To quantify the absolute abundance of each unique TCRbeta CDR3 rearrangement, sequence reads were collapsed and filtered. For each sample, productive Simpson clonality was calculated as the square root of Simpson's diversity index across productive rearrangements. Sourced from immuneACCESS, this table was stored by TCRdb with only in-frame sequences that have V and J called. A share of the clones is absent; for the studies checked, an unresolved V gene accounts for under half, and the remainder has no known explanation. The V and J calls and the clone size are those of that table, but D and trimming were determined from the DNA. For this sample there are roughly 28,000 clones; 87% appear just once. About a tenth of the sample belongs to the ten largest clones.

V sheds 1 base and J sheds 0 bases, leaving 16 bases between their ends. The CDR3 numbers 18 residues from cysteine through phenylalanine. Only CDR3 DNA is held: 54 bases, read in frame from base 1. The germline V gene sets CDR1 to MGHDK and CDR2 to SYGVNS. Sequenced material: peripheral blood. This receptor was obtained from a human donor in a cohort sampled during active COVID-19. This sequence uses TRBV25-1 and TRBJ2-1, with the D gene not confidently named. The sequence in DNA is TGTGCCAGCAGTGAATTATCCCCCTCGCGAAGCTCCTACAATGAGCAGTTCTTC. Protein translation: CASSELSPSRSSYNEQFF.